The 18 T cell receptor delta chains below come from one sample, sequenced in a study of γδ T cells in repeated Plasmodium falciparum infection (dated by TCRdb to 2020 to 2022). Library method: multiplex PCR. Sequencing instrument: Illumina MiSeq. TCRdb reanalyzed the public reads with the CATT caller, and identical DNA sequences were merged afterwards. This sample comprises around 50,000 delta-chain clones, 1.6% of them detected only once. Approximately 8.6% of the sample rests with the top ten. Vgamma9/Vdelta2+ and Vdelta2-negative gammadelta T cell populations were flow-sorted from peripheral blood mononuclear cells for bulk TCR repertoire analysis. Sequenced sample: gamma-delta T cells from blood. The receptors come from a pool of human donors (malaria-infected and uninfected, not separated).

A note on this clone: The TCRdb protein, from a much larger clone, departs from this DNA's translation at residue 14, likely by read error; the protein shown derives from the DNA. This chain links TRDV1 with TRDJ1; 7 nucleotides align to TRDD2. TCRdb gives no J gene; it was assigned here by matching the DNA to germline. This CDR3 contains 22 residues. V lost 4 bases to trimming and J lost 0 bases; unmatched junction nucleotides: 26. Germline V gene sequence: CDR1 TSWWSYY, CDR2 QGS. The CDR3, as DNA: TGTGCTCTTGGGGGTCCTTCCTCCCCAGTTCTTTGGCGTCTCTTGTACACCGATAAACTCATCTTT. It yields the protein CALGGPSSPVLWRLLYTDKLIF.

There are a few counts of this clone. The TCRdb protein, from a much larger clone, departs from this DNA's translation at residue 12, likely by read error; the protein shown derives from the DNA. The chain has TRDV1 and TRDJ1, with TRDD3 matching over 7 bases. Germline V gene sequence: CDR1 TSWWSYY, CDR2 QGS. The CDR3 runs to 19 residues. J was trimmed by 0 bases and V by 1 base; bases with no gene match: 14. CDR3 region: CALGEPSGGSPTHTDKLIF. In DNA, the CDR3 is TGTGCTCTTGGGGAACCCTCCGGGGGATCCCCTACACACACCGATAAACTCATCTTT.

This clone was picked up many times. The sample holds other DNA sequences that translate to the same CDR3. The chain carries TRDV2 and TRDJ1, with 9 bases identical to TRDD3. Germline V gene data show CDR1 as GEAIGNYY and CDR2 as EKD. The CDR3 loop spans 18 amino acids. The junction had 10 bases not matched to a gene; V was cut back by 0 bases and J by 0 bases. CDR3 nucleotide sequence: TGTGCCTGTGACACCCTAACTGGGGGACTGTCCTACACCGATAAACTCATCTTT. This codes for CACDTLTGGLSYTDKLIF.

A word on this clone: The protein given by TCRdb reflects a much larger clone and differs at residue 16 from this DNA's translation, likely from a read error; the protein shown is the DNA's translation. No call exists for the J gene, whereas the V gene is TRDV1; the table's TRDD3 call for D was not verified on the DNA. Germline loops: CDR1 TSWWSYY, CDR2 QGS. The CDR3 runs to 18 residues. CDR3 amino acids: CALGVHRAQVEYTDKPIF. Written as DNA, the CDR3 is TGTGCTCTTGGGGTCCATCGAGCCCAGGTCGAGTACACCGATAAACCCATCTTT.

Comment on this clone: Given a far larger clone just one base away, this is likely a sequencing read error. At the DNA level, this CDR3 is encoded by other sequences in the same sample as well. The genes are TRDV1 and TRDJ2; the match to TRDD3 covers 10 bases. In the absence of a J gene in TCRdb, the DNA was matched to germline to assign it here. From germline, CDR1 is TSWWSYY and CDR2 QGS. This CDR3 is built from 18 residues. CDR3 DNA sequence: TGTGCACTTGGGGCTCTTCCTCCTCCCTGGGGGATAGCAGCACAACTCTTCTTT. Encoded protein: CALGALPPPWGIAAQLFF.

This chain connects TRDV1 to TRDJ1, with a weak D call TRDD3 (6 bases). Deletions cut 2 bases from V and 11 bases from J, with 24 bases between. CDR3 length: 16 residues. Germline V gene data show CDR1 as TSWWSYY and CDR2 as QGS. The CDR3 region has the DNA TGTGCTCTTGGGGAAGGGTGGACAGGACTGGGATGGAGCCTCATCTTT. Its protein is CALGEGWTGLGWSLIF.

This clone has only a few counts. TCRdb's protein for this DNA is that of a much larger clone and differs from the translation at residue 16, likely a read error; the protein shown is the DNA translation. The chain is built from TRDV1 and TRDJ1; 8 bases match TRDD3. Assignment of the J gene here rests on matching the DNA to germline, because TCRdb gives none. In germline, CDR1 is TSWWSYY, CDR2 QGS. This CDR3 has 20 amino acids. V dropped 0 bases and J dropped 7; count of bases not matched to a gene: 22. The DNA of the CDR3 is TGTGCTCTTGGGGAACTTGACTTTCTCTTAGGGGATACCAAATGGAGTAAACTCATCTTT. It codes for CALGELDFLLGDTKWSKLIF.

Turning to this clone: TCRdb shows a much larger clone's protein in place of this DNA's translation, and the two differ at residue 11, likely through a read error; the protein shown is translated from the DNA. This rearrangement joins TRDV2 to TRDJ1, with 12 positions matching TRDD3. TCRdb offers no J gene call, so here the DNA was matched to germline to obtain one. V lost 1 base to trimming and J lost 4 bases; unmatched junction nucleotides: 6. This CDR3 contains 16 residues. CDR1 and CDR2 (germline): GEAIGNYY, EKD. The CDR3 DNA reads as TGTGCCTGTGACACACTTGCTGGGGGATACGGCGATAAACTCATCTTT. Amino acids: CACDTLAGGYGDKLIF.

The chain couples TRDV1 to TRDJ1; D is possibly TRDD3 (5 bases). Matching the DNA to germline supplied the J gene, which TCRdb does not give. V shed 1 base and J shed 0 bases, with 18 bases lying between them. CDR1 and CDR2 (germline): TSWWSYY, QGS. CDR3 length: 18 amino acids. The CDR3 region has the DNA TGTGCTCTTGGGGAACCTGACTCCCAGTGGGATGACACCGATAAACTCATCTTT. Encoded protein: CALGEPDSQWDDTDKLIF.

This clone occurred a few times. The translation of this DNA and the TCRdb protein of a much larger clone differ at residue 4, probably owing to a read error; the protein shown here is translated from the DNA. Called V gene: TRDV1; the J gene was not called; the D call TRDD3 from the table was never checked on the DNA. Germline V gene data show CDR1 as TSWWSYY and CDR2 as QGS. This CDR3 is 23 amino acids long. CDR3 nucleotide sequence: TGTGCTCTTTGGGACCCGACCCCATCCCGTACTGGGGGATACGCGGGGTACACCGATAAGCTCATCTTT. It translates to CALWDPTPSRTGGYAGYTDKLIF.

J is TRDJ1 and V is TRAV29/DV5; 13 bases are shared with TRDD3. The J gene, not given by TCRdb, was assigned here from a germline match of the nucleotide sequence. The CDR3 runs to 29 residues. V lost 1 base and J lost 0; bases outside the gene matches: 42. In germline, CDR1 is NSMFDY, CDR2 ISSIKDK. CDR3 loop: CAASSGPFPIPYWGIRVLWNCKYTDKLIF. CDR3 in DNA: TGTGCAGCAAGCTCTGGCCCTTTTCCTATACCGTACTGGGGGATACGCGTATTGTGGAATTGTAAGTACACCGATAAACTCATCTTT. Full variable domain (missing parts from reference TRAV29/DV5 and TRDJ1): DQQVKQNSPSLSVQEGRISILNCDYTNSMFDYFLWYKKYPAEGPTFLISISSIKDKNEDGRFTVFLNKSAKHLSLHIVPSQPGDSAVYFCAASSGPFPIPYWGIRVLWNCKYTDKLIFGKGTRVTVEP.

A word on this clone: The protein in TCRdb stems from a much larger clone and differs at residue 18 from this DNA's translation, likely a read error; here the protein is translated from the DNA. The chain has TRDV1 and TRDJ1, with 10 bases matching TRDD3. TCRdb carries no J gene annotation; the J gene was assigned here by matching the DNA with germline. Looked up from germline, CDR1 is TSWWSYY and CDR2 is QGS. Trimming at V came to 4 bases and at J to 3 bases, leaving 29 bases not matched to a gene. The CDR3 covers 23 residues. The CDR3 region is CALGARLPFTGGWHGRRADKLIF. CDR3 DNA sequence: TGTGCTCTTGGGGCCCGTCTTCCTTTTACTGGGGGATGGCATGGCCGACGGGCCGATAAACTCATCTTT.

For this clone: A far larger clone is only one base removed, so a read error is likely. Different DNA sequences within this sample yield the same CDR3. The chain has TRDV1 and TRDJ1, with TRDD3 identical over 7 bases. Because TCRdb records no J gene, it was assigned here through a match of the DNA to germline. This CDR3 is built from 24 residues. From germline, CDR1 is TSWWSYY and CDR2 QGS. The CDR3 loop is CALGELEFYLFRGGIHHITDKLIF. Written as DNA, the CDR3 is TGTGCTCTCGGGGAACTCGAGTTTTACCTGTTCAGAGGTGGGATACACCACATCACCGATAAACTCATCTTT.

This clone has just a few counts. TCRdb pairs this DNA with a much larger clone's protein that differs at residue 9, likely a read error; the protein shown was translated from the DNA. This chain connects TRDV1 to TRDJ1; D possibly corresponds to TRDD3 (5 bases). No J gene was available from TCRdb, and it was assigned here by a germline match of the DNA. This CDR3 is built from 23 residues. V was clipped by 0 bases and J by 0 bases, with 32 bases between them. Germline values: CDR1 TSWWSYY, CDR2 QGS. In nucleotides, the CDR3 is TGTGCTCTTGGGGAACTAAGGGCCTCCCCATACGATACCGGGGCAGGGGACACCGATAAACTCATCTTT. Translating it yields CALGELRASPYDTGAGDTDKLIF.

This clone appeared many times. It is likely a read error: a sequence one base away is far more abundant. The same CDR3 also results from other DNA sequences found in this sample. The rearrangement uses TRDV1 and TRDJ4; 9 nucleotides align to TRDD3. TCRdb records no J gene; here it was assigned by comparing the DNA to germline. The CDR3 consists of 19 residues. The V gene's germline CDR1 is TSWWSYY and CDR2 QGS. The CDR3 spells CALGVSFPPRTGGDRPLIF. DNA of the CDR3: TGTGCTCTCGGGGTGAGCTTCCCACCCCGTACTGGGGGAGACAGACCCCTGATCTTT.

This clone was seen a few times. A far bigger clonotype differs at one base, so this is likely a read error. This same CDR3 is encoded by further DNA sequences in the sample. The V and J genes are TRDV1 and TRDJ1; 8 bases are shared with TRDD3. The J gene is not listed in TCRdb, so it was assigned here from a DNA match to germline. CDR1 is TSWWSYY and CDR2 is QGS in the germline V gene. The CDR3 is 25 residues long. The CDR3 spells CALGELVKRLTSTGGLIAYTDKLIF. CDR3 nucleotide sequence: TGTGCACTTGGGGAACTAGTGAAACGCCTCACGAGTACTGGGGGTCTTATCGCTTACACCGATAAACTCATCTTT.

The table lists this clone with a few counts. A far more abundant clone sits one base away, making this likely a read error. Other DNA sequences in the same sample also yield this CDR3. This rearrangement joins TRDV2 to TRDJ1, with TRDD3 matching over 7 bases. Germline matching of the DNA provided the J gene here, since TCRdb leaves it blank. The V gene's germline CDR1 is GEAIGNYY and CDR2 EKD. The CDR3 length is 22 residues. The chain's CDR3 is CACDTNPRPWIRSLRRPDKLIF. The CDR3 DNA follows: TGCGCCTGTGACACCAATCCACGTCCGTGGATACGAAGCCTGCGGAGGCCCGATAAACTCATCTTT.

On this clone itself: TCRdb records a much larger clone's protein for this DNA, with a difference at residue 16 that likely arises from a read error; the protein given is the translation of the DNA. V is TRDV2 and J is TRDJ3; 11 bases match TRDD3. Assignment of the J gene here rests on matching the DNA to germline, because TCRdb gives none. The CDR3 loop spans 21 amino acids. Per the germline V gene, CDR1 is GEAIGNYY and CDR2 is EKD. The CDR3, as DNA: TGTGCCTGTGACACGGCCCTGTTGATTGGGGGATACGCCTGGGACGCCCGACAGATGTTTTTC. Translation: CACDTALLIGGYAWDARQMFF.